Detailed here is one T cell receptor (beta chain). Per germline, CDR1 GTSNPN and CDR2 SVGIG (reference sequence). Trimming shortened V by 0 bases and J by 1 base, and 9 bases separated the two germline ends. This CDR3 is built from 14 residues. These data come from a study of blood T cell repertoires in COVID-19. Background on the study: PBMCs, B-cell-depleted T cells, or T cells were the source of the cDNA or gDNA that made up the material.

Assay used: immunoSEQ multiplex PCR; TCRdb lists only in-frame clones, some missing. The sample lists 250,000 to 350,000 clones, about four fifths occurring once. Patients of the Seattle cohort, enrolled during active infection, were followed longitudinally. The V gene is TRBV30, the J gene TRBJ1-1; D perhaps matches TRBD1 (5 bases). The origin of this receptor is a person between 65 and 79 years old with COVID-19, enrolled during active disease. The sample comprised peripheral blood. The CDR3 protein is CAWSVGGSNTEAFF. In DNA, the CDR3 is TGTGCCTGGAGTGTTGGGGGGTCGAACACTGAAGCTTTCTTT.